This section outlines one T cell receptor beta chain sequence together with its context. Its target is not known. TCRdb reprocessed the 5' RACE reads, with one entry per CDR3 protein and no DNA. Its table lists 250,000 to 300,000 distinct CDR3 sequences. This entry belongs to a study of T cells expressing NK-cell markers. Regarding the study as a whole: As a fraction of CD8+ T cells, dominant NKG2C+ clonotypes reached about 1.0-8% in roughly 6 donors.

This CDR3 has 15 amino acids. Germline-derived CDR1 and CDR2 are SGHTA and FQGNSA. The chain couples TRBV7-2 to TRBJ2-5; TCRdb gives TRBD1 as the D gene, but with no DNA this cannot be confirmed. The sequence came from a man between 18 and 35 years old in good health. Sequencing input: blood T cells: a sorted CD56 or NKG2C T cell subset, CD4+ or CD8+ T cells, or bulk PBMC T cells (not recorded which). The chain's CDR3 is CASSFQHGAQETQYF.